This T cell receptor (beta chain) is drawn from a study of blood T cell repertoires in COVID-19. Generated by immunoSEQ multiplex PCR, the TCRdb table keeps only in-frame clones and is missing some. The data contain 180,000 or so clones, roughly 80% of them singletons. V shed 4 bases and J 4 bases; nucleotides not matched to a gene: 3. CDR1 and CDR2 from the germline V gene are GTSNPN and SVGIG (reference sequence). This CDR3 contains 12 residues. Sequenced material: PBMCs or T cells enriched from blood (not recorded which). The rearrangement links TRBV30 to TRBJ2-5, with TRBD1 identical over 7 bases. The clonotype comes from a woman aged 45-59 years who had recovered from COVID-19. The CDR3 DNA sequence: TGTGCCTGGAACAGGGGCTCAGAGACCCAGTACTTC. This encodes CAWNRGSETQYF.